This section outlines one T cell receptor beta chain sequence together with its context. The antigen is undetermined. This specimen belongs to a study of blood T cells in healthy people across ages. Regarding the study as a whole: Long-lived donors had more naive CD4+ cells and higher diversity than aged donors. Researchers report that TCR beta diversity correlated strongly with naive T cell percentage.

Through a sample-barcoded 5' primer and a J-beta primer mix, a second PCR was run for roughly 7 to 11 cycles. Unique molecular identifiers of 12 random nucleotides labeled each cDNA. From the 5' RACE reads, TCRdb called clonotypes with MiXCR, one entry per CDR3 protein. The table records about 1.4 million distinct CDR3 sequences, around 59% of them present only once. CDR1 and CDR2 (germline): DFQATT, SNEGSKA (reference sequence). The CDR3 sequence is 11 residues long. Sequencing was performed on blood. The receptor was isolated from a young man in good health. The chain is built from TRBV20-1 and TRBJ2-4; unclear D gene. The J call may be faulty, since TRBJ2-7 better matches the DNA end. CDR3 sequence: CSVLEIYEQYF. The DNA of the CDR3 is TGCAGTGTCCTCGAAATCTACGAGCAGTACTTC.